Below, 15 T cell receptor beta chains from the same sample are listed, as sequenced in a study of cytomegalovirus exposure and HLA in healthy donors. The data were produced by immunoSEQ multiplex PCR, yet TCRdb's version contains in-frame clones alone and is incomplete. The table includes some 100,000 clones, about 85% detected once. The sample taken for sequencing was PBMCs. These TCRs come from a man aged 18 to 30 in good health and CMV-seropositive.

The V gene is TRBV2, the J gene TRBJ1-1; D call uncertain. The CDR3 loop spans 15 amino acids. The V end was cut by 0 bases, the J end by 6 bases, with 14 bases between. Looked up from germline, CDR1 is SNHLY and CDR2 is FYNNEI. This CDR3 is CASSEATAGNPEAFF. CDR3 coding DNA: TGTGCCAGCAGTGAAGCGACCGCAGGTAATCCTGAAGCTTTCTTT.

CDR3 loop: CASSNGQGADQPQHF. The CDR3 region has the DNA TGTGCCAGCAGCAACGGACAGGGGGCGGATCAGCCCCAGCATTTT. V and J are TRBV5-8 and TRBJ1-5; the match to TRBD1 covers 11 bases. The CDR3 is 15 amino acids. Trimming cost V 4 bases and J 5 bases; bases outside gene matches: 5. Germline loops: CDR1 SGHTS, CDR2 YDEGEE.

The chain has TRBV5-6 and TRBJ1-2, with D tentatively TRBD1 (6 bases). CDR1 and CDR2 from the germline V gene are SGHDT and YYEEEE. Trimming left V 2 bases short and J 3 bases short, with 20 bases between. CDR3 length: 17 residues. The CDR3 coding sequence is TGTGCCAGCAGCTTACTTACAGGGTCCAAGACCTACTATGGCTACACCTTC. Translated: CASSLLTGSKTYYGYTF. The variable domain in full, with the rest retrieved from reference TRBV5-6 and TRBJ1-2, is DAGVTQSPTHLIKTRGQQVTLRCSPKSGHDTVSWYQQALGQGPQFIFQYYEEEERQRGNFPDRFSGHQFPNYSSELNVNALLLGDSALYLCASSLLTGSKTYYGYTFGSGTRLTVV.

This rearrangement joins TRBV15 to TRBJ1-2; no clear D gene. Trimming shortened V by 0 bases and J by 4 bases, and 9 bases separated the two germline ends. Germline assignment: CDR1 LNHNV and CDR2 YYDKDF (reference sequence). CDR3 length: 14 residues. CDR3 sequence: CATSRDTEFYGYTF. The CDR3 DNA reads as TGTGCCACCAGCAGAGATACAGAATTCTATGGCTACACCTTC.

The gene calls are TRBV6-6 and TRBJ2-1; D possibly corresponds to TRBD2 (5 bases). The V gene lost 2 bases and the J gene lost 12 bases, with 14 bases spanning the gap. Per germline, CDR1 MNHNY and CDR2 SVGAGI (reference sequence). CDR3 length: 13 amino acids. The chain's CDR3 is CASSYRQAEGQFF. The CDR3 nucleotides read TGTGCCAGCAGTTACAGGCAGGCCGAGGGGCAGTTCTTC.

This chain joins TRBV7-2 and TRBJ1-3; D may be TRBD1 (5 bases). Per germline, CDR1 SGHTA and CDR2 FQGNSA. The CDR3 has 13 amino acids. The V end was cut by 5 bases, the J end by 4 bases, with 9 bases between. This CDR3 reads CASSGAGGNTIYF. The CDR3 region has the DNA TGTGCCAGCAGCGGGGCTGGAGGAAACACCATATATTTT.

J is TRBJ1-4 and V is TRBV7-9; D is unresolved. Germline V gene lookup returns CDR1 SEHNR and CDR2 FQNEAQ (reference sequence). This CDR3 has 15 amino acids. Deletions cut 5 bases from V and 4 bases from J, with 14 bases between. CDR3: CASSLLGTHNEKLFF. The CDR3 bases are TGTGCCAGCAGCCTGCTAGGAACCCATAATGAAAAACTGTTTTTT.

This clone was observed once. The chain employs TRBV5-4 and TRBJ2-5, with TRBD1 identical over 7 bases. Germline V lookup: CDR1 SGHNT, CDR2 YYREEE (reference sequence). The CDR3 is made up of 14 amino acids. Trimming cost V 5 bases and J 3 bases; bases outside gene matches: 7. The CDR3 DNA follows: TGTGCCAGCAGGACGACAGGGAACGAAGAGACCCAGTACTTC. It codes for CASRTTGNEETQYF.

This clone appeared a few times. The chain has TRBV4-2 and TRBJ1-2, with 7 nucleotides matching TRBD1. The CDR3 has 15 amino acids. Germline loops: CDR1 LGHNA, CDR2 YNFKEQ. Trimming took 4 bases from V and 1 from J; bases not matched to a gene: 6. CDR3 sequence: CASSRGQVYNYGYTF. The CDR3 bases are TGTGCCAGCAGCCGTGGACAGGTCTATAACTATGGCTACACCTTC.

The CDR3 loop reads CASSLQGAYTGELFF. CDR3 in DNA: TGCGCCAGCAGCTTACAGGGGGCGTACACCGGGGAGCTGTTTTTT. The rearrangement uses TRBV5-1 and TRBJ2-2, with TRBD1 identical over 9 bases. The CDR3 spans 15 residues. The germline gives CDR1 SGHRS, CDR2 YFSETQ. V gave up 2 bases and J gave up 3 bases; unmatched junction bases: 2.

For the CDR3, the DNA is TGTGCCAGCAGCCCCAGGGGGCCGGATACGCAGTATTTT. This translates into CASSPRGPDTQYF. The chain uses TRBV7-8 and TRBJ2-3; 8 nucleotides align to TRBD1. V was pared by 5 bases and J by 6 bases, with 4 bases of the junction left unmatched. The V gene's germline CDR1 is SGHVS and CDR2 FQNEAQ. The CDR3 extends over 13 amino acids.

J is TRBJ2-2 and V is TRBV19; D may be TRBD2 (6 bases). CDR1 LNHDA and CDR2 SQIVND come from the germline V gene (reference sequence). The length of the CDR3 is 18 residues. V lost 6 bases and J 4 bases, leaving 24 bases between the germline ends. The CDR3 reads CASRGTLSPKNPTGELFF. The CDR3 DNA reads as TGTGCCAGTAGAGGGACTCTATCGCCCAAGAATCCCACCGGGGAGCTGTTTTTT.

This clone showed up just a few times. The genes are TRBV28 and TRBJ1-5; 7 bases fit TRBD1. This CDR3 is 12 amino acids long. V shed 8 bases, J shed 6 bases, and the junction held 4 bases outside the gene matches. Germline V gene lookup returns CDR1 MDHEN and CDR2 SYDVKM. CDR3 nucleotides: TGTGCCAGCTGCCAGGGGGTTCAGCCCCAGCATTTT. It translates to CASCQGVQPQHF.

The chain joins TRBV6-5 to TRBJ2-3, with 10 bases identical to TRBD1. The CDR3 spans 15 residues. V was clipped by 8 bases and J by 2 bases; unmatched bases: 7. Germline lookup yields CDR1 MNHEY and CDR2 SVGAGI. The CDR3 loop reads CASVPGTGDTDTQYF. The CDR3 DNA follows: TGTGCCAGCGTGCCCGGGACAGGGGACACAGATACGCAGTATTTT.

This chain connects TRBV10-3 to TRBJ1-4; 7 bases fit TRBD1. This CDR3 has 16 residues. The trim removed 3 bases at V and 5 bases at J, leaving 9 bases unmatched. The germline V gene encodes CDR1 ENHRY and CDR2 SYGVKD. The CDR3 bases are TGTGCCATCAGTGATATACAGGGGAAGGGGAATGAAAAACTGTTTTTT. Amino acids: CAISDIQGKGNEKLFF.